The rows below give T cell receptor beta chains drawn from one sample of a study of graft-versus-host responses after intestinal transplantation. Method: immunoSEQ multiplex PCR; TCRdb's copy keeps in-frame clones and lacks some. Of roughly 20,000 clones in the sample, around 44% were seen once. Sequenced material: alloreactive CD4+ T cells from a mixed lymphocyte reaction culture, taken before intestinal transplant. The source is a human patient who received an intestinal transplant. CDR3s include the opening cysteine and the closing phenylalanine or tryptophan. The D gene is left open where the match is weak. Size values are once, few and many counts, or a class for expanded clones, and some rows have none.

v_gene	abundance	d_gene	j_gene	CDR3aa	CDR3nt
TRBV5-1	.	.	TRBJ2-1	CASSLGSGTYNEQFF	TGCGCCAGCAGCTTGGGTAGCGGAACCTACAATGAGCAGTTCTTC
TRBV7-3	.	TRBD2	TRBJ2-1	CASSLVASGYNEQFF	TGTGCCAGCAGCTTAGTCGCTAGCGGATACAATGAGCAGTTCTTC
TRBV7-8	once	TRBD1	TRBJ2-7	CASSVRTGTEQYF	TGTGCCAGCAGCGTTAGGACAGGGACCGAGCAGTACTTC
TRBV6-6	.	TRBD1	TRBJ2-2	CASSGQDYTGELFF	TGTGCCAGCAGCGGACAGGACTACACCGGGGAGCTGTTTTTT
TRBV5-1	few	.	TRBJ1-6	CASSPDNSPLHF	TGCGCCAGCAGCCCGGATAATTCACCCCTCCACTTT
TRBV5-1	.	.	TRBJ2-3	CASSPLVTGPITDTQYF	TGCGCCAGCAGCCCCCTAGTTACAGGGCCAATCACAGATACGCAGTATTTT
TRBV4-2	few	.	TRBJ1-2	CASSQDLSSYGYTF	TGTGCCAGCAGCCAAGATTTATCGAGCTATGGCTACACCTTC
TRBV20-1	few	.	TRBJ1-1	CSARQNTEAFF	TGCAGTGCTAGACAGAACACTGAAGCTTTCTTT
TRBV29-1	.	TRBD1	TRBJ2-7	CSGGQGAYEQYF	TGCAGCGGGGGGCAGGGGGCGTACGAGCAGTACTTC
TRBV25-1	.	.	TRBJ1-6	CASSDGGRVPLHF	TGTGCCAGCAGTGACGGAGGAAGAGTACCCCTCCACTTT
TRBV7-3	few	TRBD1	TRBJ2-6	CASSSTGPISGANVLTF	TGTGCCAGCAGCTCGACAGGGCCCATCTCTGGGGCCAACGTCCTGACTTTC
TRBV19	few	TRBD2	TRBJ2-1	CASSSSGGNYNEQFF	TGTGCCAGTAGTTCTAGCGGGGGGAACTACAATGAGCAGTTCTTC
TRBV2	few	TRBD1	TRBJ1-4	CASSALPPGTVNEKLFF	TGTGCCAGCAGCGCTCTTCCCCCCGGGACAGTTAATGAAAAACTGTTTTTT
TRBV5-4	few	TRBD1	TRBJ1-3	CASSLDRGSGNTIYF	TGTGCCAGCAGCCTCGACAGGGGATCTGGAAACACCATATATTTT
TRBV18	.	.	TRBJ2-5	CASSPTGEQETQYF	TGTGCCAGCTCACCGACAGGAGAGCAAGAGACCCAGTACTTC
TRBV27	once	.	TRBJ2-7	CASSLQGSYEQYF	TGTGCCAGCAGCTTACAGGGCTCCTACGAGCAGTACTTC
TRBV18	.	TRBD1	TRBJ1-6	CASSPVRGPAGGNSPLHF	TGTGCCAGCTCACCAGTACGGGGACCGGCAGGGGGAAATTCACCCCTCCACTTT
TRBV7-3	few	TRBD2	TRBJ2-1	CASSFSGGAGEQFF	TGTGCCAGCAGCTTCAGCGGGGGGGCCGGTGAGCAGTTCTTC
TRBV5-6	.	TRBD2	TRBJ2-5	CASSLRTSGGRETQYF	TGTGCCAGCAGTCTTCGGACTAGCGGGGGACGGGAGACCCAGTACTTC
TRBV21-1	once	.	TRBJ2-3	CASSTSGADTQYF	TGTGCCAGCAGCACCTCAGGGGCAGATACGCAGTATTTT
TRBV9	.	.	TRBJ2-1	CASSYLPAGISYNEQFF	TGTGCCAGCAGCTACCTCCCCGCAGGGATATCCTACAATGAGCAGTTCTTC
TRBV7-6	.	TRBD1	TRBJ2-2	CASSFRQGLSTGELFF	TGTGCCAGCAGCTTCAGACAGGGTCTGAGCACCGGGGAGCTGTTTTTT
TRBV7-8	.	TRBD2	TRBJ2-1	CASSRLAGGPFSYNEQFF	TGTGCCAGCAGCAGATTAGCGGGGGGGCCATTCTCCTACAATGAGCAGTTCTTC
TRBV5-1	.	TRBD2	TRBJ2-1	CASSLAGTNQFEQFF	TGCGCCAGCAGCTTGGCCGGGACTAACCAATTTGAGCAGTTCTTC
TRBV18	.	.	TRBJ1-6	CASSSLDSSNSPLHF	TGTGCCAGCTCATCCTTGGACAGCAGCAATTCACCCCTCCACTTT
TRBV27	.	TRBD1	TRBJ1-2	CASSLRRGQGYTF	TGTGCCAGCAGCTTGAGGAGGGGGCAAGGCTACACCTTC
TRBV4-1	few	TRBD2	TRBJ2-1	CASSQEGTRASGSYNEQFF	TGCGCCAGCAGCCAAGAGGGGACTAGGGCTAGCGGCTCCTACAATGAGCAGTTCTTC
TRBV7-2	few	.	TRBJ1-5	CASSLGGGYQPQHF	TGTGCCAGCAGCCTAGGAGGGGGTTATCAGCCCCAGCATTTT
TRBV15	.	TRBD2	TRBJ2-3	CATSRDGGGGVGDTQYF	TGTGCCACCAGCAGAGATGGTGGCGGGGGGGTCGGAGATACGCAGTATTTT
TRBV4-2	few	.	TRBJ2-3	CASSQVGAPRTDTQYF	TGTGCCAGCAGCCAAGTGGGGGCACCCCGCACAGATACGCAGTATTTT
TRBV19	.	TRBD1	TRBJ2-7	CARGTGGYEQYF	TGTGCCAGGGGGACAGGGGGATACGAGCAGTACTTC
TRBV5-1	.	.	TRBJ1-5	CATMCGSNQPQHF	TGCGCCACCATGTGCGGGAGCAATCAGCCCCAGCATTTT
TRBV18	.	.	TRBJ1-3	CASSPLTATYSGNTIYF	TGTGCCAGCTCACCACTAACAGCTACTTACTCTGGAAACACCATATATTTT
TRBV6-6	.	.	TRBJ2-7	CASSYSLGSYEQYF	TGTGCCAGCAGTTACTCTCTCGGGTCCTACGAGCAGTACTTC
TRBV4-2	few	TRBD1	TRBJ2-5	CASSPHLGQGEETQYF	TGTGCCAGCAGCCCCCACCTGGGACAGGGTGAAGAGACCCAGTACTTC
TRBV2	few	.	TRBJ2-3	CASSGENDDTQYF	TGTGCCAGCAGTGGGGAGAACGATGATACGCAGTATTTT